These T cell receptor beta chains were read from a single sample in a study of blood T cell repertoires in COVID-19. Clones were sequenced by immunoSEQ multiplex PCR, and TCRdb holds only the in-frame ones, with some missing. The sample includes 60,000 to 85,000 clones, about four fifths of them seen just once. Sequencing was done on a sample of peripheral blood. The origin of the receptors is a man in his 70s with acute or convalescent COVID-19. The CDR3 runs from the conserved cysteine through the conserved F or W. D genes are given only for firm matches.

>-|TRBJ1-2|TRBV4-1
CASSQDQGWYGYTF
>TRBD1|TRBJ1-2|TRBV7-2
CASRPTGGTNYGYTF
>TRBD1|TRBJ2-1|TRBV19
CASSTGQASYNEQFF
>TRBD2|TRBJ2-7|TRBV19
CATSGLAPSYEQYF
>-|TRBJ2-7|TRBV5-5
CASSLVVSRGGSYEQYF
>-|TRBJ2-2|TRBV7-3
CASSFSPTGLTGELFF
>-|TRBJ1-1|TRBV9
CASSVAAWGVTTTEAFF
>-|TRBJ1-3|TRBV3-1/TRBV3-2
CASSQAGQSGNTIYF
>TRBD1|TRBJ2-1|TRBV7-2
CASSLLGQDNEQFF
>-|TRBJ1-4|TRBV28
CASSTTGGGEKLFF
>TRBD1|TRBJ1-2|TRBV7-9
CASSSTGGGNYGYTF
>TRBD1|TRBJ2-3|TRBV27
CASRQTGQGSDTQYF
>TRBD2|TRBJ2-1|TRBV24-1
CATSDDTGTSGGASGEQFF
>TRBD1|TRBJ2-1|TRBV18
CASSPRAETGNNEQFF
>-|TRBJ1-1|TRBV18
CASSPDSYTEAFF
>TRBD2|TRBJ2-7|TRBV7-9
CASSLAPRGDTEQYF
>-|TRBJ2-1|TRBV28
CASMASSYNEQFF
>-|TRBJ2-2|TRBV24-1
CATSEGGPYTGELFF
>-|TRBJ1-2|TRBV28
CASRFTRSGIGYTF
>-|TRBJ1-1|TRBV19
CASVDNKHTEAFF
>-|TRBJ2-7|TRBV5-5
CASSLRRQDEQYF
>-|TRBJ2-3|TRBV11-3
CASSPHSADTQYF
>-|TRBJ2-1|TRBV9
CASSDRAYNEQFF
>TRBD1|TRBJ2-3|TRBV29-1
CSFLGQGTDTQYF
>-|TRBJ2-7|TRBV19
CASSVEQGGYEQYF
>-|TRBJ2-7|TRBV7-8
CASSLVALAYEQYF
>-|TRBJ1-2|TRBV5-4
CASSFRGRTTYGYTF
>TRBD2|TRBJ2-3|TRBV29-1
CSDEGSGGDTQYF
>TRBD1|TRBJ2-5|TRBV6-5
CASSRTGTETQYF
>-|TRBJ2-1|TRBV7-6
CASSLDGNNEQFF
>-|TRBJ1-5|TRBV28
CASSFYGTLSNQPQHF
>TRBD1|TRBJ1-4|TRBV3-1/TRBV3-2
CASSQEGTGTEKLFF
>TRBD2|TRBJ2-5|TRBV27
CASSARGGRETQYF
>-|TRBJ1-4|TRBV14
CASSRSVGAGEKLFF
>-|TRBJ1-3|TRBV6-5
CASKQVRGGNTIYF
>TRBD2|TRBJ2-2|TRBV4-3
CASSQAPFGTSGETGELFF
>-|TRBJ1-2|TRBV11-2
CASSSARAAHGYTF
>-|TRBJ2-7|TRBV5-1
CASSPLSQGYEQYF
>TRBD1|TRBJ2-5|TRBV19
CASSPRDRGGETQYF
>-|TRBJ2-4|TRBV5-4
CASRPAEETKNIQYF
>-|TRBJ1-1|TRBV10-3
CAISQPHATGEAFF
>-|TRBJ2-1|TRBV5-1
CASSLGGILDEQFF
>TRBD2|TRBJ2-3|TRBV6-2/TRBV6-3
CASSYGTSGGDTQYF
>-|TRBJ1-6|TRBV19
CASSMNPRVDNSPLHF
>-|TRBJ1-5|TRBV6-2/TRBV6-3
CASSYQRGGTLGNQPQHF
>-|TRBJ2-7|TRBV5-5
CASSLETSPPYEQYF
>-|TRBJ1-2|TRBV10-3
CAISDFDSARGYTF
>-|TRBJ1-4|TRBV7-2
CASSLAREGKLFF
>TRBD2|TRBJ2-3|TRBV7-9
CASSLAASGGSDTQYF
>-|TRBJ2-7|TRBV5-6
CASSLRVEQYF
>-|TRBJ2-3|TRBV19
CASSGVGTDTQYF
>-|TRBJ1-2|TRBV3-1/TRBV3-2
CASSQERRGAPAYGYTF
>TRBD2|TRBJ2-1|TRBV5-1
CASSSAGGLEQFF
>TRBD1|TRBJ1-1|TRBV11-3
CASSLEKETRYRGNTEAFF
>-|TRBJ1-1|TRBV5-1
CASSVTGMNTEAFF